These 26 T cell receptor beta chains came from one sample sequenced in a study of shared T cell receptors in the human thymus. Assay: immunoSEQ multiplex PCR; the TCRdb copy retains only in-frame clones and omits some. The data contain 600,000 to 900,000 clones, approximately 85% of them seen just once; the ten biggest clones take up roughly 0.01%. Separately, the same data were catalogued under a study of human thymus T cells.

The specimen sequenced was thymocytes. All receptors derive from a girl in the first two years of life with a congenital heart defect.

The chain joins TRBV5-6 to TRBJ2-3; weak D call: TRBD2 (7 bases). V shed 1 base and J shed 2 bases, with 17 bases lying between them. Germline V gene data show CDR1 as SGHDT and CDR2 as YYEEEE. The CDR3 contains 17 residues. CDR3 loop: CASSLSFGGLDTDTQYF. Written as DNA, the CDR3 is TGTGCCAGCAGCTTGTCGTTCGGGGGGCTAGACACAGATACGCAGTATTTT.

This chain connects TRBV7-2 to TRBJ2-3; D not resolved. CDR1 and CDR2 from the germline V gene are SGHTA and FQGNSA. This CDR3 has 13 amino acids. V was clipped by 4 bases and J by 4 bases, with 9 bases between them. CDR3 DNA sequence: TGTGCCAGCAGCTCCTACCCGCCAGATACGCAGTATTTT. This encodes CASSSYPPDTQYF.

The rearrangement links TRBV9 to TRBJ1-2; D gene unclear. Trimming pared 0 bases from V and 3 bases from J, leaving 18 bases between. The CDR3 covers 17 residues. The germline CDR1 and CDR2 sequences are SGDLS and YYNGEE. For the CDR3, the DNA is TGTGCCAGCAGCGTAGTCGCTCCCGGCCGAGGGTACTATGGCTACACCTTC. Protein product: CASSVVAPGRGYYGYTF.

The CDR3 nucleotides are TGTGCCACCAGCACGGGCAAAAACATTCAGTACTTC. This sequence encodes CATSTGKNIQYF. The chain combines TRBV15 with TRBJ2-4, with D uncertain. V lost 4 bases to trimming and J lost 3 bases, with 4 bases between them. Germline-derived CDR1 and CDR2 are LNHNV and YYDKDF (reference sequence). This CDR3 region has 12 residues.

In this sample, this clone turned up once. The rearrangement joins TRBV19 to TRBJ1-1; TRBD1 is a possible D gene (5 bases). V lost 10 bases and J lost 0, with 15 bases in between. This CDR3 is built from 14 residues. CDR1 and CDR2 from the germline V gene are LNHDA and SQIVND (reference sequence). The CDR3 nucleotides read TGTGCCACCTTACTCACAGGAATGAACACTGAAGCTTTCTTT. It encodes CATLLTGMNTEAFF.

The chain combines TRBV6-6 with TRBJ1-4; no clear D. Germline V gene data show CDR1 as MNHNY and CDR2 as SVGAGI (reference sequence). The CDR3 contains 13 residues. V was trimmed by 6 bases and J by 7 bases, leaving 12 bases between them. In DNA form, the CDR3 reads TGTGCCAGCAGGATACTCGTACCTGAAAAACTGTTTTTT. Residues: CASRILVPEKLFF.

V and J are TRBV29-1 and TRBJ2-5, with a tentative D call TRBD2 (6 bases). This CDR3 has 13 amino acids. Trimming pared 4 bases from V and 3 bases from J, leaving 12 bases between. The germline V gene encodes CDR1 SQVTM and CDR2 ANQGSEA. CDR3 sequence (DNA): TGCAGCGTTGTAACGGGGGTAAAAGAGACCCAGTACTTC. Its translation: CSVVTGVKETQYF.

Written as DNA, the CDR3 is TGTGCCAGCAGTCAGGCGGAGACCCAGTACTTC. Translation gives CASSQAETQYF. The genes are TRBV2 and TRBJ2-5; D not resolved. The V gene lost 5 bases and the J gene lost 5 bases, with 6 bases spanning the gap. The CDR3 has 11 amino acids. Germline V CDR1 and CDR2: SNHLY, FYNNEI.

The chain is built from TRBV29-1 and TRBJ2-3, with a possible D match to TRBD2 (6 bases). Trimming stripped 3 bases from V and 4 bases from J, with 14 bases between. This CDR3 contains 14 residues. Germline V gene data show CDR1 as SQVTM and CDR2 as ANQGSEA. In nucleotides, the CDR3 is TGCAGCGTTGAGGTACTAGCTCGGGCAGATACGCAGTATTTT. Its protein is CSVEVLARADTQYF.

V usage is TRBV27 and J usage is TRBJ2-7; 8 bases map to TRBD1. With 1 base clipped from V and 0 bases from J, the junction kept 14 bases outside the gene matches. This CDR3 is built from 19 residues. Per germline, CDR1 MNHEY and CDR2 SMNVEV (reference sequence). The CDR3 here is CASSLFPQGATLSSYEQYF. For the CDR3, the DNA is TGTGCCAGCAGTTTATTCCCCCAGGGGGCGACCCTTAGCTCCTACGAGCAGTACTTC.

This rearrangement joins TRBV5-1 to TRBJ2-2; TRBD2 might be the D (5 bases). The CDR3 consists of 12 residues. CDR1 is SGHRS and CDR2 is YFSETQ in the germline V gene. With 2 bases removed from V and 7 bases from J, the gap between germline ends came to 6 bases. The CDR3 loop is CASSFEGGELFF. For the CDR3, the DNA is TGCGCCAGCAGCTTCGAGGGCGGGGAGCTGTTTTTT.

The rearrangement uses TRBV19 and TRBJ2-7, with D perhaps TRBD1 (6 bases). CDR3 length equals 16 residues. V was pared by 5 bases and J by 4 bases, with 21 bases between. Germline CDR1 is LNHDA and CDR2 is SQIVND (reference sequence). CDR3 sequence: CASSHSTGTIHYEQYF. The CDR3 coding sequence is TGTGCCAGTAGTCACTCTACCGGGACAATCCATTACGAGCAGTACTTC.

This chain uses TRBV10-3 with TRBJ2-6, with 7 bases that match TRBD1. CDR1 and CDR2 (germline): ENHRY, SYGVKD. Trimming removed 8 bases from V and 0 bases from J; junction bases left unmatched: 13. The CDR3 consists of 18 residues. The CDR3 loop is CAILRQGERPSGANVLTF. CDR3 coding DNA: TGTGCCATCCTCCGACAGGGAGAGCGTCCCTCTGGGGCCAACGTCCTGACTTTC.

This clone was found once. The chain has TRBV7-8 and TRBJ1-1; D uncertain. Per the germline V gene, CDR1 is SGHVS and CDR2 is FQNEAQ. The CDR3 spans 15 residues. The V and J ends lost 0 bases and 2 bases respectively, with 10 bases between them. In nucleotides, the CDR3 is TGTGCCAGCAGCTTAGCGCGTTTGAAAAACACTGAAGCTTTCTTT. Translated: CASSLARLKNTEAFF.

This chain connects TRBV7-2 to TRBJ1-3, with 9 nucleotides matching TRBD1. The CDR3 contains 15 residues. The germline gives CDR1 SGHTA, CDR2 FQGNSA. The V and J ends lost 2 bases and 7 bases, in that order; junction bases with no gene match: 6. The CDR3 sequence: CASSLRTGEVNTIYF. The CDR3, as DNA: TGTGCCAGCAGCTTACGGACAGGGGAGGTGAACACCATATATTTT.

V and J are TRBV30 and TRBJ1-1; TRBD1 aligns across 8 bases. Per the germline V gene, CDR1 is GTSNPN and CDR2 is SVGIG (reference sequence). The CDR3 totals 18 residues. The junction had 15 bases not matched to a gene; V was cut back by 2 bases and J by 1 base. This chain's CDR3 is CAWSWTGTQEAPNTEAFF. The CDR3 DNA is TGTGCCTGGAGTTGGACAGGGACCCAAGAAGCGCCGAACACTGAAGCTTTCTTT.

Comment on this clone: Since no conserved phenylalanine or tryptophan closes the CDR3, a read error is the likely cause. The CDR3 loop reads CASSRGLAGPSYEQYL. Here the CDR3 DNA reads TGTGCCAGCAGCCGAGGACTAGCGGGGCCCTCCTACGAGCAGTACCTC. The chain links TRBV25-1 to TRBJ2-7, with 12 bases aligning to TRBD2. Germline V gives CDR1 MGHDK, CDR2 SYGVNS. The ends lost 6 bases at V and 0 bases at J; junction bases unmatched: 6. This CDR3 is 16 amino acids long.

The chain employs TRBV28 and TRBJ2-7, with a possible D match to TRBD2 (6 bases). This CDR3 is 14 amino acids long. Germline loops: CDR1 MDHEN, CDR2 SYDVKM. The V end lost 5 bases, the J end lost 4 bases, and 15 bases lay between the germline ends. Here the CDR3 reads CASSDTPGGYEQYF. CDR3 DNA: TGTGCCAGCAGTGACACCCCCGGAGGGTACGAGCAGTACTTC.

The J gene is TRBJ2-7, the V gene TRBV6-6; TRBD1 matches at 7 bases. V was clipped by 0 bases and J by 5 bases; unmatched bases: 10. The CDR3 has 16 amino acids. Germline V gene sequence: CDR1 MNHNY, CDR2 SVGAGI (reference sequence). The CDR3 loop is CASSYSSETGFHEQYF. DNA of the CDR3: TGTGCCAGCAGTTACTCGAGTGAGACAGGGTTCCACGAGCAGTACTTC.

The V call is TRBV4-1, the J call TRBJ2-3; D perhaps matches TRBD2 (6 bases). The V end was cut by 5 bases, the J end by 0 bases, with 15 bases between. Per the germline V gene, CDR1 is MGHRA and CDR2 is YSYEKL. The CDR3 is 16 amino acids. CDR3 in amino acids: CASSTRGSGSTDTQYF. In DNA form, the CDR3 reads TGCGCCAGCAGCACCCGGGGTAGCGGTAGCACAGATACGCAGTATTTT.

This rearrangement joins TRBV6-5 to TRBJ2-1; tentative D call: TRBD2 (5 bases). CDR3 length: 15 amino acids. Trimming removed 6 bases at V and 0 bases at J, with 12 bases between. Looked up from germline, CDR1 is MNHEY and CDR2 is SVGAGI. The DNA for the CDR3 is TGTGCCAGCAGATTCAGCGGTAGCTCCTACAATGAGCAGTTCTTC. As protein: CASRFSGSSYNEQFF.

CDR3 residues: CASSSTLPGQDNQPQHF. CDR3 DNA sequence: TGTGCCAGCAGCTCAACATTACCGGGACAGGATAATCAGCCCCAGCATTTT. The rearrangement uses TRBV7-9 and TRBJ1-5; 8 bases line up with TRBD1. The CDR3 length is 17 residues. J was trimmed by 4 bases and V by 4 bases; bases with no gene match: 12. CDR1 and CDR2 from the germline V gene are SEHNR and FQNEAQ (reference sequence).

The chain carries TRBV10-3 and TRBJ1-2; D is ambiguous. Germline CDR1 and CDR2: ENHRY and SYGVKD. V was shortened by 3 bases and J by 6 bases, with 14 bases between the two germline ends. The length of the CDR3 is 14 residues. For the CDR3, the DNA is TGTGCCATCAGTGATGTTGGAGGATTTGATGGCTACACCTTC. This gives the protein CAISDVGGFDGYTF.

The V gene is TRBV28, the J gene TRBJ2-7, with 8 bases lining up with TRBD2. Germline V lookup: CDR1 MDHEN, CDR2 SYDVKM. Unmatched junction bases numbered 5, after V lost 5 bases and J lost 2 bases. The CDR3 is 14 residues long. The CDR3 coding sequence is TGTGCCAGCAGTGAGCGGGGGCCGACCTACGAGCAGTACTTC. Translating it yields CASSERGPTYEQYF. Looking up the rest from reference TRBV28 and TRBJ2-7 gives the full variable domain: DVKVTQSSRYLVKRTGEKVFLECVQDMDHENMFWYRQDPGLGLRLIYFSYDVKMKEKGDIPEGYSVSREKKERFSLILESASTNQTSMYLCASSERGPTYEQYFGPGTRLTVT.

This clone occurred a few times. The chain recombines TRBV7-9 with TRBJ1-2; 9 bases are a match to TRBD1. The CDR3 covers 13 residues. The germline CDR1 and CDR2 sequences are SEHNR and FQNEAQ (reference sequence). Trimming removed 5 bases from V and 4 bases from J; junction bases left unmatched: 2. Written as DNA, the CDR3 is TGTGCCAGCAGCCTGGGACAGGGCTATGGCTACACCTTC. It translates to CASSLGQGYGYTF. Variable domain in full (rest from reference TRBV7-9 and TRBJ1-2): DTGVSQNPRHKITKRGQNVTFRCDPISEHNRLYWYRQTLGQGPEFLTYFQNEAQLEKSRLLSDRFSAERPKGSFSTLEIQRTEQGDSAMYLCASSLGQGYGYTFGSGTRLTVV.

As DNA, the CDR3 is TGTGCCAGCAGCTACCTCTGGGAGGCAGGTGCTGAAGATACGCAGTATTTT. This gives the protein CASSYLWEAGAEDTQYF. This chain connects TRBV7-2 to TRBJ2-3; TRBD2 is a possible D gene (6 bases). Looked up from germline, CDR1 is SGHTA and CDR2 is FQGNSA. The CDR3 spans 17 residues. Trimming pared 4 bases from V and 5 bases from J, leaving 22 bases between.